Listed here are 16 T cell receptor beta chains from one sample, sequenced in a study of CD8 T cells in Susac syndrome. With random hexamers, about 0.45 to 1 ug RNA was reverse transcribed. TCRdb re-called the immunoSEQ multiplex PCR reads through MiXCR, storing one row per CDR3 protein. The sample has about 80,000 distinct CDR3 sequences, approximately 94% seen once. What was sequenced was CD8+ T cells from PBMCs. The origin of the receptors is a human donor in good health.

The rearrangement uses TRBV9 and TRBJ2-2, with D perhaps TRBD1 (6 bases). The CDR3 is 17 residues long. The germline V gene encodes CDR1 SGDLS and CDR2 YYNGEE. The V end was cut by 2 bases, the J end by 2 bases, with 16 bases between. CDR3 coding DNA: TGTGCCAGCAGCGTTAACAGGGCACACATAAACACCGGGGAGCTGTTTTTT. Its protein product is CASSVNRAHINTGELFF.

For the CDR3, the DNA is TGCGCCAGCAGCTTGACGCAGGGGGTCATGGGAGAGACCCAGTACTTC. It translates to CASSLTQGVMGETQYF. This rearrangement joins TRBV5-1 to TRBJ2-5; 7 nucleotides align to TRBD1. After removal of 1 base from V and 4 bases from J, the junction contained 10 bases not matched to a gene. The CDR3 extends over 16 amino acids. Per the germline V gene, CDR1 is SGHRS and CDR2 is YFSETQ.

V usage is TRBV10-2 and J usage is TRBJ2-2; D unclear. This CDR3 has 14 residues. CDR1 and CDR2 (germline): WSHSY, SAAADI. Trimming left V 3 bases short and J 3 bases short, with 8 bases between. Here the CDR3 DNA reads TGCGCCAGCAGTGAAATGGCGTACACCGGGGAGCTGTTTTTT. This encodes CASSEMAYTGELFF.

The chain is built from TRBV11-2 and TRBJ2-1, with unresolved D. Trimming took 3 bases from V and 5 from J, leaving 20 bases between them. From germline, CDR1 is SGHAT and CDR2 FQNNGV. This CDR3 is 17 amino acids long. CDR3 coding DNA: TGTGCCAGCAGCTTCGAACATGGGGATCTAACCCACAATGAGCAGTTCTTC. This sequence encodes CASSFEHGDLTHNEQFF.

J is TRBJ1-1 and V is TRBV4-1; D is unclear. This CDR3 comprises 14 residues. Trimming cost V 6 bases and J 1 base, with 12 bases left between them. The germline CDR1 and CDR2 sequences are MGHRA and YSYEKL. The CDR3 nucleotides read TGCGCCAGCAGAGAGGTGTGGGGGAACACTGAAGCTTTCTTT. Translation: CASREVWGNTEAFF.

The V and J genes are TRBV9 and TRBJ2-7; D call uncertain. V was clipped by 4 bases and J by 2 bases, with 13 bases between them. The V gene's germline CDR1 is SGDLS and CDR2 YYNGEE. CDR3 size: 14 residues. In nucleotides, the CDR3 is TGTGCCAGCAGCCCCAGTGGCACCCCCTACGAGCAGTACGTC. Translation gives CASSPSGTPYEQYV.

The CDR3 here is CASSLRGDEQFF. The CDR3 DNA is TGTGCCAGCAGCTTAAGGGGAGATGAGCAGTTCTTC. The V gene is TRBV7-6, the J gene TRBJ2-1; tentatively, D is TRBD1 or TRBD2 (5 bases each). This CDR3 is 12 amino acids long. CDR1 and CDR2 from the germline V gene are SGHVS and FNYEAQ. Between the trimmed V and J ends, which lost 2 bases and 8 bases, there was a span of 7 bases.

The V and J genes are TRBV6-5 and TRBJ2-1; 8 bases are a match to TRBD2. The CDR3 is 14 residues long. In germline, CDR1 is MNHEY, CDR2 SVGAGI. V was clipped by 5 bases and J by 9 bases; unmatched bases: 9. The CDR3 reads CASSPPGLVGEQFF. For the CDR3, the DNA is TGTGCCAGCAGTCCTCCGGGACTAGTTGGTGAGCAGTTCTTC.

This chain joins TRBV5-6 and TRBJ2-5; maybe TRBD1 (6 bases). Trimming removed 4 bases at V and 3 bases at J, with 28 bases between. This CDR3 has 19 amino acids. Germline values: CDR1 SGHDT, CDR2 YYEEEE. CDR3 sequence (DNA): TGTGCCAGCAGCCCCCAAAGGGGGTACGTGACAAGTGTTAAAGAGACCCAGTACTTC. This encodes CASSPQRGYVTSVKETQYF.

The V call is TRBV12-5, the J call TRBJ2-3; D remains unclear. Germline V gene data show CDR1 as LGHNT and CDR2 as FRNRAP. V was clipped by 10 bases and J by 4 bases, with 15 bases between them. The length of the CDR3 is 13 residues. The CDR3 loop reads CAISKGSSDTQYF. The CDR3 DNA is TGTGCTATATCGAAGGGTTCATCAGATACGCAGTATTTT. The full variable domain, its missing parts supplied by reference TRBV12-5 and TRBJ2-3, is DARVTQTPRHKVTEMGQEVTMRCQPILGHNTVFWYRQTMMQGLELLAYFRNRAPLDDSGMPKDRFSAEMPDATLATLKIQPSEPRDSAVYFCAISKGSSDTQYFGPGTRLTVL.

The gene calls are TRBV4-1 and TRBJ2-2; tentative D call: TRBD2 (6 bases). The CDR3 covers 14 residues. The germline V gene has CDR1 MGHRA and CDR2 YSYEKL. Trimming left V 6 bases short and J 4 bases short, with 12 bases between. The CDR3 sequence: CASSWRGGTGELFF. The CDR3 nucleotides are TGCGCCAGCAGTTGGAGGGGTGGCACCGGGGAGCTGTTTTTT.

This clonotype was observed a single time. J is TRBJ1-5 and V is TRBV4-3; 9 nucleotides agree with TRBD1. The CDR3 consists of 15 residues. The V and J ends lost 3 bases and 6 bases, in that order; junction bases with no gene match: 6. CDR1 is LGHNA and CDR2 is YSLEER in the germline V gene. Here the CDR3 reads CASSQDRGRGQPQHF. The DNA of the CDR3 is TGCGCCAGCAGCCAGGACAGGGGACGGGGTCAGCCCCAGCATTTT.

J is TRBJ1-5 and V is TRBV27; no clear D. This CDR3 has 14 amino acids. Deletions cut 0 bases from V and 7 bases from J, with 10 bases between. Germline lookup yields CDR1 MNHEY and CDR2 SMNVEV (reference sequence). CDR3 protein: CASSLSQFIQPQHF. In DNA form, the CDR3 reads TGTGCCAGCAGTTTATCGCAGTTTATACAGCCCCAGCATTTT.

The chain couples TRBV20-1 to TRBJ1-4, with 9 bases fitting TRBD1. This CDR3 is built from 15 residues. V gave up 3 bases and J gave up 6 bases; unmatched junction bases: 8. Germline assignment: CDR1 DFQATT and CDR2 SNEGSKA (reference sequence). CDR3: CSASRDREGYEKLFF. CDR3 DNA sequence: TGCAGTGCTAGTAGGGACAGGGAGGGGTATGAAAAACTGTTTTTT.

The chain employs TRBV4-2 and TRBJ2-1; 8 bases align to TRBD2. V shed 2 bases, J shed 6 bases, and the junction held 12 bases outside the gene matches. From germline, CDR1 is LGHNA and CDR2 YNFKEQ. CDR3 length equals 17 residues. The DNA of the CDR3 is TGTGCCAGCAGCCAACCTCCGGGACTAGGGGGTCCCAATGAGCAGTTCTTC. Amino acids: CASSQPPGLGGPNEQFF.

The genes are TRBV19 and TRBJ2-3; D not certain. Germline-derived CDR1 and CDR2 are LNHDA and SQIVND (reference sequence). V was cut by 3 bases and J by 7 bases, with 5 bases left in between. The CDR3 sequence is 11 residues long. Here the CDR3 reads CASSIGYTQYF. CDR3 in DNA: TGTGCCAGTAGTATTGGTTATACGCAGTATTTT.